Following are 18 T cell receptor beta chains from one sample sequenced in a study of beta chain features in type 1 diabetes. Reverse transcription of all isolated RNA meant that expressed TCRB transcripts were sequenced. Sequencing used immunoSEQ multiplex PCR; TCRdb keeps in-frame clones, though not all of them. The profile shows roughly 610,000 clones, less than 20% of them singletons. Sequencing input: naive CD4+ T cells from blood. The receptors originated from a man aged 18 to 29 in good health.

The chain combines TRBV7-2 with TRBJ1-3; no reliable D call. The CDR3 contains 17 residues. Germline-derived CDR1 and CDR2 are SGHTA and FQGNSA. With 3 bases removed from V and 4 bases from J, the gap between germline ends came to 19 bases. CDR3 DNA: TGTGCCAGCAGCTTCCCGAACAGTGCATTTAAGGGAAACACCATATATTTT. It is translated as CASSFPNSAFKGNTIYF.

This clone was observed a handful of times. V is TRBV4-3 and J is TRBJ2-7; D gene uncertain. Per the germline V gene, CDR1 is LGHNA and CDR2 is YSLEER. The CDR3 is 15 amino acids. V shed 3 bases and J shed 3 bases, with 15 bases lying between them. The CDR3 coding sequence is TGCGCCAGCAGCCACTACAAAAGTGGGCGCTACGAGCAGTACTTC. Residues: CASSHYKSGRYEQYF.

This clone was detected only a few times. The V gene is TRBV7-9, the J gene TRBJ1-3; unclear D gene. V was trimmed by 6 bases and J by 0 bases, leaving 18 bases between them. Germline V gene data show CDR1 as SEHNR and CDR2 as FQNEAQ (reference sequence). The length of the CDR3 is 17 residues. CDR3 residues: CASRPQQKKSSGNTIYF. DNA for the CDR3: TGTGCCAGCAGACCACAGCAAAAAAAAAGCTCTGGAAACACCATATATTTT.

This chain uses TRBV28 with TRBJ2-2; tentatively, D is TRBD1 or TRBD2 (5 bases each). Trimming removed 8 bases from V and 4 bases from J, with 20 bases in between. The CDR3 totals 16 residues. In germline, CDR1 is MDHEN, CDR2 SYDVKM. CDR3 protein: CASLRNGAATTGELFF. CDR3 in DNA: TGTGCCAGCCTCAGAAACGGGGCCGCGACCACCGGGGAGCTGTTTTTT.

The J gene is TRBJ2-5, the V gene TRBV6-5; tentatively, D is TRBD1 (6 bases). The germline V gene encodes CDR1 MNHEY and CDR2 SVGAGI. This CDR3 has 13 residues. Trimming cost V 6 bases and J 3 bases, with 11 bases left between them. The CDR3 protein is CASSAQGKETQYF. For the CDR3, the DNA is TGTGCCAGCAGCGCCCAGGGGAAAGAGACCCAGTACTTC.

This clone was seen a few times. This chain connects TRBV7-2 to TRBJ2-7; no clear D gene. The germline gives CDR1 SGHTA, CDR2 FQGNSA. The CDR3 is made up of 14 amino acids. V was clipped by 5 bases and J by 0 bases, with 11 bases between them. The CDR3 DNA follows: TGTGCCAGCAGCCCTGACGGACCCTCCTACGAGCAGTACTTC. It encodes CASSPDGPSYEQYF.

J is TRBJ1-3 and V is TRBV9; D is possibly TRBD1 (6 bases). This CDR3 spans 14 amino acids. Germline V gene data show CDR1 as SGDLS and CDR2 as YYNGEE. Trimming shortened V by 5 bases and J by 6 bases, and 15 bases separated the two germline ends. CDR3 nucleotides: TGTGCCAGCAGTCGACAGGACGGGGAAAACACCATATATTTT. This sequence encodes CASSRQDGENTIYF.

This clone has more than one count but fewer than ten. The chain couples TRBV5-1 to TRBJ2-5; D is unclear. The CDR3 has 13 amino acids. Germline lookup yields CDR1 SGHRS and CDR2 YFSETQ. V was shortened by 1 base and J by 5 bases, with 9 bases between the two germline ends. CDR3 DNA: TGCGCCAGCAGCTTGTTCGCGACGGAGACCCAGTACTTC. Translated, it gives CASSLFATETQYF.

The sample holds a few counts of this clone. The CDR3: CASSVRGNEQFF. The CDR3 region has the DNA TGTGCCAGCAGTGTTAGGGGTAATGAGCAGTTCTTC. J is TRBJ2-1 and V is TRBV2, with D possibly matching TRBD1 (5 bases). CDR1 and CDR2 from the germline V gene are SNHLY and FYNNEI. The CDR3 is 12 residues long. V lost 4 bases to trimming and J lost 7 bases, with 8 bases between them.

This clone was observed a handful of times. The chain employs TRBV5-1 and TRBJ1-2, with a weak D call TRBD1 (6 bases). The V end was cut by 1 base, the J end by 4 bases, with 14 bases between. The CDR3 is 15 residues long. Germline-derived CDR1 and CDR2 are SGHRS and YFSETQ. The CDR3 DNA reads as TGCGCCAGCAGCTTGATGACAGGTGGGGCCTATGGCTACACCTTC. Translating it yields CASSLMTGGAYGYTF.

This clone has a handful of counts. The CDR3 DNA reads as TGTGCCAGCATCAAATCGGATATAGCCGGGGAGCTGTTTTTT. This gives the protein CASIKSDIAGELFF. The chain links TRBV2 to TRBJ2-2; D remains unclear. Trimming removed 7 bases at V and 6 bases at J, with 15 bases between. Germline CDR1 reads SNHLY; CDR2 reads FYNNEI. The CDR3 loop spans 14 amino acids.

This chain joins TRBV7-3 and TRBJ2-7; TRBD2 is a possible D gene (5 bases). V lost 1 base and J lost 5, with 12 bases in between. The CDR3 has 14 amino acids. Looked up from germline, CDR1 is SGHTA and CDR2 is FQGTGA. CDR3 in amino acids: CASSLNGVGDEQYF. The DNA for the CDR3 is TGTGCCAGCAGCTTAAACGGGGTCGGGGACGAGCAGTACTTC. The full variable domain, completed using reference TRBV7-3 and TRBJ2-7, is GAGVSQTPSNKVTEKGKYVELRCDPISGHTALYWYRQSLGQGPEFLIYFQGTGAADDSGLPNDRFFAVRPEGSVSTLKIQRTERGDSAVYLCASSLNGVGDEQYFGPGTRLTVT.

The chain uses TRBV7-2 and TRBJ2-4; TRBD2 matches at 8 bases. With 3 bases clipped from V and 7 bases from J, the junction kept 5 bases outside the gene matches. From germline, CDR1 is SGHTA and CDR2 FQGNSA. This CDR3 is 14 amino acids long. The CDR3 loop reads CASSFSGKANIQYF. Here the CDR3 DNA reads TGTGCCAGCAGCTTTAGCGGGAAAGCGAACATTCAGTACTTC.

This rearrangement joins TRBV29-1 to TRBJ2-5; the D gene could be TRBD1 or TRBD2 (5 bases each). The germline V gene encodes CDR1 SQVTM and CDR2 ANQGSEA. Trimming pared 7 bases from V and 3 bases from J, leaving 15 bases between. The CDR3 has 13 amino acids. The CDR3 coding sequence is TGCAGCGATTACACGGGGCTTAAAGAGACCCAGTACTTC. Translation: CSDYTGLKETQYF.

The chain employs TRBV7-9 and TRBJ2-3; the match to TRBD1 covers 7 bases. V gave up 5 bases and J gave up 2 bases; unmatched junction bases: 7. Germline V lookup: CDR1 SEHNR, CDR2 FQNEAQ (reference sequence). This CDR3 is built from 15 residues. Here the CDR3 reads CASSRTGFNTDTQYF. The DNA of the CDR3 is TGTGCCAGCAGCCGGACAGGCTTCAACACAGATACGCAGTATTTT.

This clone showed up just a few times. V is TRBV4-1 and J is TRBJ1-5; 7 bases map to TRBD1. The CDR3 runs 17 residues. Germline values: CDR1 MGHRA, CDR2 YSYEKL. V lost 0 bases and J lost 7; bases outside the gene matches: 12. The CDR3 DNA reads as TGCGCCAGCAGCCAAGATAGAGCTGACAGGGTGGGACAGCCCCAGCATTTT. Translated, it gives CASSQDRADRVGQPQHF.

This clone turned up a few times. CDR3 protein: CASSRMSGRAADTQYF. In DNA form, the CDR3 reads TGCGCCAGCAGCCGGATGAGCGGGAGGGCTGCAGATACGCAGTATTTT. This chain links TRBV4-3 with TRBJ2-3; the match to TRBD2 covers 10 bases. This CDR3 is 16 amino acids long. With V trimmed by 4 bases and J by 4 bases, 8 bases remained unmatched. Germline loops: CDR1 LGHNA, CDR2 YSLEER.

This clone was counted between two and nine times. This sequence joins TRBV5-1 and TRBJ1-1; D is uncertain. Trimming stripped 1 base from V and 7 bases from J, with 11 bases between. In germline, CDR1 is SGHRS, CDR2 YFSETQ. The CDR3 loop spans 13 amino acids. CDR3 in amino acids: CASSLSAEFEAFF. The DNA of the CDR3 is TGCGCCAGCAGCTTGTCGGCAGAGTTTGAAGCTTTCTTT.